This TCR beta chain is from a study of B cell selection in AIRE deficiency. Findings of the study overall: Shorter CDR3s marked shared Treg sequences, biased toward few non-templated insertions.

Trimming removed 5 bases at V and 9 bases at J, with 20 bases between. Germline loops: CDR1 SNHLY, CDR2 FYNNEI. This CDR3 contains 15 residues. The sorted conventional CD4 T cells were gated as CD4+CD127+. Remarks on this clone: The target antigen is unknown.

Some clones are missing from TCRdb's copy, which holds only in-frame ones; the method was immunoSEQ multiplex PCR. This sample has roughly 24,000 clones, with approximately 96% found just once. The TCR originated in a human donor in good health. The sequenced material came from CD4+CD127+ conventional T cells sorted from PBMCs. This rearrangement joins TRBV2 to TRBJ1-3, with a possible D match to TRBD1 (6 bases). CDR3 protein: CASSPGTQGPSTIYF. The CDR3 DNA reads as TGTGCCAGCAGTCCCGGGACGCAGGGGCCCTCCACCATATATTTT.